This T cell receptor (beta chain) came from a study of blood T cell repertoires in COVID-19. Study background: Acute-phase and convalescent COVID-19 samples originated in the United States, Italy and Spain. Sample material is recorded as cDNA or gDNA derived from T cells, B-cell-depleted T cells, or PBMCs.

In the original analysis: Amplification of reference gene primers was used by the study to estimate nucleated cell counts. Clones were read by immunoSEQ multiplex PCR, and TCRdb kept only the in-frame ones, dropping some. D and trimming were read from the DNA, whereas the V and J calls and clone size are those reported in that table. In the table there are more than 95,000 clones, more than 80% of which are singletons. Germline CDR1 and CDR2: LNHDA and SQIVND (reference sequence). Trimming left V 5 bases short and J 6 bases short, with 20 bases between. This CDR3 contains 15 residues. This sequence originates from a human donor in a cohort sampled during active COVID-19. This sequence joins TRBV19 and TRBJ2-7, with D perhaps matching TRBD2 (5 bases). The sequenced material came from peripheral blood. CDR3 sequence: CASSLRTGLRAEQYF. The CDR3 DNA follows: TGTGCCAGTAGTCTCCGAACCGGGCTGAGGGCCGAGCAGTACTTC.